Listed below are T cell receptor beta chains from one sample, sequenced in a study of human T cells and chemical hapten exposure. Each CDR3 protein gets one entry after TCRdb re-called the RACE reads with MiXCR. The sample has approximately 97,000 distinct CDR3 sequences, about 28% seen once. The specimen was whole blood, collected in connection with sensitization to the hapten diphenylcyclopropenone (DPC). The receptors originated from a man aged 35 to 55 with alopecia areata. Some clones in this sample may be carry-over from other donors' samples. Each CDR3 is given with its conserved first and last residue. The D gene is left open where the match is weak. The listing skips clone size in some rows; elsewhere it reads once, few, many or a size class.

v_call: TRBV12-3/TRBV12-4; clone_size: few; cdr3_length: 14; j_call: TRBJ1-1; d_call: TRBD1; cdr3_nt: TGTGCCAGCAGTGACCAGGGGGCGCGTACTGAAGCTTTCTTT; cdr3_aa: CASSDQGARTEAFF
v_call: TRBV4-2; clone_size: NA; cdr3_length: 15; j_call: TRBJ2-2; d_call: TRBD2; cdr3_nt: TGTGCCAGCAGCCAAGTTAGCGGGAGCGGCGGGGAGCTGTTTTTT; cdr3_aa: CASSQVSGSGGELFF
v_call: TRBV9; clone_size: NA; cdr3_length: 16; j_call: TRBJ2-3; d_call: NA; cdr3_nt: TGTGCCAGCAGCGTAGCTTTGGGGAGTGGCACAGATACGCAGTATTTT; cdr3_aa: CASSVALGSGTDTQYF
v_call: TRBV2; clone_size: few; cdr3_length: 13; j_call: TRBJ1-2; d_call: NA; cdr3_nt: TGTGCCAGCAGTGAAAACAGCTTCTATGGCTACACCTTC; cdr3_aa: CASSENSFYGYTF
v_call: TRBV12-3/TRBV12-4; clone_size: few; cdr3_length: 15; j_call: TRBJ1-1; d_call: NA; cdr3_nt: TGTGCCAGCAGCCCCATATTTCGGTCAAACACTGAAGCTTTCTTT; cdr3_aa: CASSPIFRSNTEAFF
v_call: TRBV7-9; clone_size: NA; cdr3_length: 18; j_call: TRBJ2-7; d_call: NA; cdr3_nt: TGTGCCAGCAGCCCTAGCGTAGGCATGAAACGGTATACCTACGAGCAGTACTTC; cdr3_aa: CASSPSVGMKRYTYEQYF
v_call: TRBV25-1; clone_size: few; cdr3_length: 12; j_call: TRBJ2-7; d_call: NA; cdr3_nt: TGTGCCAGCAGTGCGTACAGTTACGAGCAGTACTTC; cdr3_aa: CASSAYSYEQYF
v_call: TRBV5-1; clone_size: NA; cdr3_length: 16; j_call: TRBJ2-1; d_call: TRBD2; cdr3_nt: TGCGCCAGCAGCTCACTAGCGGGAGACGCCTACAATGAGCAGTTCTTC; cdr3_aa: CASSSLAGDAYNEQFF
v_call: TRBV27; clone_size: many; cdr3_length: 13; j_call: TRBJ2-3; d_call: NA; cdr3_nt: TGTGCCAGCTCGAGACGGGAAACAGATACGCAGTATTTT; cdr3_aa: CASSRRETDTQYF
v_call: TRBV10-2; clone_size: NA; cdr3_length: 12; j_call: TRBJ2-3; d_call: NA; cdr3_nt: TGCGCCACGGCTATTGGCACAGATACGCAGTATTTT; cdr3_aa: CATAIGTDTQYF
v_call: TRBV2; clone_size: NA; cdr3_length: 13; j_call: TRBJ1-6; d_call: TRBD1; cdr3_nt: TGTGCCAGCATGGGGACAGGTGGATCACCCCTCCACTTT; cdr3_aa: CASMGTGGSPLHF
v_call: TRBV6-5; clone_size: NA; cdr3_length: 15; j_call: TRBJ2-2; d_call: NA; cdr3_nt: TGTGCCAGCAGCCTCGGGACCTCCAGCCCCGGGGAGCTGTTTTTT; cdr3_aa: CASSLGTSSPGELFF
v_call: TRBV30; clone_size: few; cdr3_length: 13; j_call: TRBJ2-2; d_call: NA; cdr3_nt: TGTGCCTGGAGTGTAATGGTCACCGGGGAGCTGTTTTTT; cdr3_aa: CAWSVMVTGELFF
v_call: TRBV4-1; clone_size: few; cdr3_length: 13; j_call: TRBJ2-1; d_call: NA; cdr3_nt: TGCGCCAGCAGCCAAGATTGGGAGCGGGAGCAGTTCTTC; cdr3_aa: CASSQDWEREQFF
v_call: TRBV4-1; clone_size: few; cdr3_length: 14; j_call: TRBJ2-5; d_call: NA; cdr3_nt: TGCGCCAGCAGCCACGGACAGAACCAAGAGACCCAGTACTTC; cdr3_aa: CASSHGQNQETQYF
v_call: TRBV3-1; clone_size: few; cdr3_length: 13; j_call: TRBJ1-5; d_call: NA; cdr3_nt: TGTGCCAGCAGCCAAGTAAGGGGTCAGCCCCAGCATTTT; cdr3_aa: CASSQVRGQPQHF
v_call: TRBV18; clone_size: NA; cdr3_length: 15; j_call: TRBJ1-5; d_call: NA; cdr3_nt: TGTGCCAGCTCACCAGGCCAGCCGAGCAATCAGCCCCAGCATTTT; cdr3_aa: CASSPGQPSNQPQHF
v_call: TRBV6-2/TRBV6-3; clone_size: NA; cdr3_length: 15; j_call: TRBJ2-7; d_call: TRBD1; cdr3_nt: TGTGCCAGCAGTCCCGGGACAGGAAGAACGTACGAGCAGTACTTC; cdr3_aa: CASSPGTGRTYEQYF
v_call: TRBV6-5; clone_size: few; cdr3_length: 13; j_call: TRBJ1-2; d_call: NA; cdr3_nt: TGTGCCAGCAGTTACTTAGGGGGAAGTGGCTACACCTTC; cdr3_aa: CASSYLGGSGYTF
v_call: TRBV20-1; clone_size: NA; cdr3_length: 16; j_call: TRBJ2-3; d_call: TRBD2; cdr3_nt: TGCAGTGCTAGAGATCGGTTAGCGGGGGACACAGATACGCAGTATTTT; cdr3_aa: CSARDRLAGDTDTQYF
v_call: TRBV27; clone_size: NA; cdr3_length: 14; j_call: TRBJ1-5; d_call: NA; cdr3_nt: TGTGCCAGCAGACGGACAGAAGGCAATCAGCCCCAGCATTTT; cdr3_aa: CASRRTEGNQPQHF
v_call: TRBV12-3/TRBV12-4; clone_size: NA; cdr3_length: 15; j_call: TRBJ1-1; d_call: TRBD1; cdr3_nt: TGTGCCAGCCGAGCCGGGAGACAGGGACGCACTGAAGCTTTCTTT; cdr3_aa: CASRAGRQGRTEAFF
v_call: TRBV7-7; clone_size: NA; cdr3_length: 14; j_call: TRBJ2-1; d_call: NA; cdr3_nt: TGTGCCAGCAGCGCTACGGGACGCCTAAATGAGCAGTTCTTC; cdr3_aa: CASSATGRLNEQFF
v_call: TRBV6-5; clone_size: few; cdr3_length: 11; j_call: TRBJ1-1; d_call: NA; cdr3_nt: TGTGCCAGCAAGCAACAGCGCGAAGCTTTCTTT; cdr3_aa: CASKQQREAFF
v_call: TRBV11-2; clone_size: NA; cdr3_length: 11; j_call: TRBJ2-1; d_call: NA; cdr3_nt: TGTGCCAGCAGCAAAAGCGATGAGCAGTTCTTC; cdr3_aa: CASSKSDEQFF
v_call: TRBV6-2/TRBV6-3; clone_size: few; cdr3_length: 18; j_call: TRBJ2-1; d_call: TRBD2; cdr3_nt: TGTGCCAGCAGTTATCATGGGAGACTAGCGGGAGTTATCAATGAGCAGTTCTTC; cdr3_aa: CASSYHGRLAGVINEQFF
v_call: TRBV24-1; clone_size: few; cdr3_length: 13; j_call: TRBJ2-7; d_call: NA; cdr3_nt: TGTGCCACCAGTGACCGGTCCTTCGACGAGCAGTACTTC; cdr3_aa: CATSDRSFDEQYF
v_call: TRBV18; clone_size: few; cdr3_length: 16; j_call: TRBJ2-1; d_call: NA; cdr3_nt: TGTGCCAGCTCACCACCTCCCCGGACGTCCTACAATGAGCAGTTCTTC; cdr3_aa: CASSPPPRTSYNEQFF
v_call: TRBV18; clone_size: few; cdr3_length: 15; j_call: TRBJ1-1; d_call: NA; cdr3_nt: TGTGCCAGCTCACCGCTCGAGGTGGGGAACACTGAAGCTTTCTTT; cdr3_aa: CASSPLEVGNTEAFF
v_call: TRBV7-9; clone_size: few; cdr3_length: 14; j_call: TRBJ1-5; d_call: NA; cdr3_nt: TGTGCCAGCAGCTTAGTCGATAGCAATCAGCCCCAGCATTTT; cdr3_aa: CASSLVDSNQPQHF
v_call: TRBV7-9; clone_size: few; cdr3_length: 16; j_call: TRBJ1-1; d_call: NA; cdr3_nt: TGTGCCAGCAGCATGAGGGGCCGGGTGAGGAACACTGAAGCTTTCTTT; cdr3_aa: CASSMRGRVRNTEAFF
v_call: TRBV5-1; clone_size: NA; cdr3_length: 11; j_call: TRBJ2-1; d_call: NA; cdr3_nt: TGCGCCAGCGCTACAGGAAATGAGCAGTTCTTC; cdr3_aa: CASATGNEQFF
v_call: TRBV10-2; clone_size: few; cdr3_length: 14; j_call: TRBJ2-7; d_call: TRBD2; cdr3_nt: TGCGCCAGCAGTGAGTCGACTAGCTTCCACGAGCAGTACTTC; cdr3_aa: CASSESTSFHEQYF
v_call: TRBV7-2; clone_size: NA; cdr3_length: 15; j_call: TRBJ2-5; d_call: NA; cdr3_nt: TGTGCCAGCAGCCGTCCAGGGTTCACCCAAGAGACCCAGTACTTC; cdr3_aa: CASSRPGFTQETQYF
v_call: TRBV7-2; clone_size: few; cdr3_length: 13; j_call: TRBJ2-1; d_call: NA; cdr3_nt: TGTGCCAGCAGCCATCGAAATTACAATGAGCAGTTCTTC; cdr3_aa: CASSHRNYNEQFF
v_call: TRBV28; clone_size: NA; cdr3_length: 15; j_call: TRBJ1-2; d_call: TRBD1; cdr3_nt: TGTGCCAGCAGTCAACGGACAGGGCGGTCCTATGGCTACACCTTC; cdr3_aa: CASSQRTGRSYGYTF
v_call: TRBV20-1; clone_size: NA; cdr3_length: 14; j_call: TRBJ2-3; d_call: TRBD2; cdr3_nt: TGCAGTGCGCCGGCCTTGCGGGAGTTGAATACGCAGTATTTT; cdr3_aa: CSAPALRELNTQYF
v_call: TRBV7-3; clone_size: NA; cdr3_length: 15; j_call: TRBJ1-5; d_call: NA; cdr3_nt: TGTGCCAGCAGCGAGACCGGACACCGAAATCAGCCCCAGCATTTT; cdr3_aa: CASSETGHRNQPQHF
v_call: TRBV25-1; clone_size: NA; cdr3_length: 14; j_call: TRBJ2-7; d_call: NA; cdr3_nt: TGTGCCAGCAGTGGTACAGGGCAGTCCTACGAGCAGTACTTC; cdr3_aa: CASSGTGQSYEQYF
v_call: TRBV20-1; clone_size: NA; cdr3_length: 13; j_call: TRBJ2-3; d_call: NA; cdr3_nt: TGCAGTGCGGGGGGCAGGGGCACAGATACGCAGTATTTT; cdr3_aa: CSAGGRGTDTQYF
v_call: TRBV12-3/TRBV12-4; clone_size: few; cdr3_length: 16; j_call: TRBJ2-2; d_call: TRBD1; cdr3_nt: TGTGCCAGCAGGTCTGGGACAGGGTACGCCACCGGGGAGCTGTTTTTT; cdr3_aa: CASRSGTGYATGELFF
v_call: TRBV5-4; clone_size: NA; cdr3_length: 15; j_call: TRBJ2-3; d_call: NA; cdr3_nt: TGTGCCAGCAGCTTGGCTAACCCCAGCACAGATACGCAGTATTTT; cdr3_aa: CASSLANPSTDTQYF
v_call: TRBV12-3/TRBV12-4; clone_size: NA; cdr3_length: 15; j_call: TRBJ2-7; d_call: TRBD1; cdr3_nt: TGTGCCAGTCAGGCCGGGACAGGGGACTCCTACGAGCAGTACTTC; cdr3_aa: CASQAGTGDSYEQYF
v_call: TRBV20-1; clone_size: medium-sized; cdr3_length: 14; j_call: TRBJ2-1; d_call: NA; cdr3_nt: TGCAGTGCTAGCGGCGGGACCGGATACAATGAGCAGTTCTTC; cdr3_aa: CSASGGTGYNEQFF
v_call: TRBV20-1; clone_size: NA; cdr3_length: 17; j_call: TRBJ1-6; d_call: TRBD1; cdr3_nt: TGCAGTGCTAGAGGGGGACAGGGTAGCTCCTATAATTCACCCCTCCACTTT; cdr3_aa: CSARGGQGSSYNSPLHF
v_call: TRBV6-5; clone_size: NA; cdr3_length: 19; j_call: TRBJ2-3; d_call: TRBD2; cdr3_nt: TGTGCCAGCTGGGAGGGACAGACCTTTAGCGGGAGGCCCCGGGGTACGCAGTATTTT; cdr3_aa: CASWEGQTFSGRPRGTQYF
v_call: TRBV5-6; clone_size: NA; cdr3_length: 18; j_call: TRBJ2-7; d_call: TRBD2; cdr3_nt: TGTGCCAGCAGCTTGGGTACAGGACGACTAGCGGGGTACTACGAGCAGTACTTC; cdr3_aa: CASSLGTGRLAGYYEQYF
v_call: TRBV5-1; clone_size: few; cdr3_length: 14; j_call: TRBJ1-5; d_call: NA; cdr3_nt: TGCGCCAGCAGCTTGGGGGGGCAGGATCAGCCCCAGCATTTT; cdr3_aa: CASSLGGQDQPQHF
v_call: TRBV6-2/TRBV6-3; clone_size: many; cdr3_length: 13; j_call: TRBJ1-1; d_call: NA; cdr3_nt: TGTGCCAGCAGTTGGAGGGCCGACACTGAAGCTTTCTTT; cdr3_aa: CASSWRADTEAFF
v_call: TRBV27; clone_size: NA; cdr3_length: 13; j_call: TRBJ1-4; d_call: NA; cdr3_nt: TGTGCCAGCAGTAGGTCCTGGAGTGAAAAACTGTTTTTT; cdr3_aa: CASSRSWSEKLFF
v_call: TRBV2; clone_size: few; cdr3_length: 12; j_call: TRBJ2-7; d_call: NA; cdr3_nt: TGTGCCAGCATGGAGGGACACTACGAGCAGTACTTC; cdr3_aa: CASMEGHYEQYF
v_call: TRBV4-3; clone_size: NA; cdr3_length: 14; j_call: TRBJ1-6; d_call: NA; cdr3_nt: TGCGCCAGCAGCCAAGATTGGGATCGGTCACCCCTCCACTTT; cdr3_aa: CASSQDWDRSPLHF
v_call: TRBV27; clone_size: few; cdr3_length: 13; j_call: TRBJ1-1; d_call: NA; cdr3_nt: TGTGCCAGCAGTTTAGTTCCACGGGCTGAAGCTTTCTTT; cdr3_aa: CASSLVPRAEAFF